Below are 20 T cell receptor beta chains sequenced from a single sample in a study of human T cells and chemical hapten exposure. TCRdb analysed the RACE reads with MiXCR anew, one entry per CDR3 protein. The data show about 290,000 distinct CDR3 sequences, with roughly 8% seen just once and approximately 1.2% held by the top ten. Stated time point: pre-sensitization, week 0. As for treatment: therapeutic diphenylcyclopropenone sensitization with weekly scalp DPC. The sequencing here drew on whole blood, taken in connection with sensitization to the hapten diphenylcyclopropenone (DPC). Receptors were obtained from a young man with alopecia areata. Some clones in this sample may be carry-over from other donors' samples.

The table lists this clonotype with many counts. This chain joins TRBV29-1 and TRBJ1-3, with D unresolved. The germline CDR1 and CDR2 sequences are SQVTM and ANQGSEA. CDR3 size: 11 residues. Trimming took 6 bases from V and 5 from J, leaving 8 bases between them. The DNA for the CDR3 is TGCAGCGTAGACTGGAGAAACACCATATATTTT. Residues: CSVDWRNTIYF. The entire variable domain, with the rest obtained from reference TRBV29-1 and TRBJ1-3, is as follows: SAVISQKPSRDICQRGTSLTIQCQVDSQVTMMFWYRQQPGQSLTLIATANQGSEATYESGFVIDKFPISRPNLTFSTLTVSNMSPEDSSIYLCSVDWRNTIYFGEGSWLTVV.

The sample holds a few counts of this clonotype. The chain uses TRBV4-1 and TRBJ2-7; D is unclear. Germline loops: CDR1 MGHRA, CDR2 YSYEKL. The CDR3 length is 15 residues. The germline V and J ends were trimmed by 5 bases and 0 bases, with 14 bases remaining between them. The CDR3 is CASSALAETSYEQYF. For the CDR3, the DNA is TGCGCCAGCAGCGCACTTGCGGAGACCTCCTACGAGCAGTACTTC.

Ten or more counts support this clonotype. The chain joins TRBV6-6 to TRBJ1-2; no reliable D call. Germline assignment: CDR1 MNHNY and CDR2 SVGAGI (reference sequence). V was shortened by 6 bases and J by 3 bases, with 14 bases between the two germline ends. The CDR3 runs 14 residues. CDR3 loop: CASRLGREDYGYTF. Written as DNA, the CDR3 is TGTGCCAGCAGACTGGGGAGGGAGGACTATGGCTACACCTTC.

Concerning this clonotype: At one end the junction does not follow the germline gene, possibly because of a read error. The J gene is TRBJ2-7, the V gene TRBV29-1; 8 bases map to TRBD2. Per the germline V gene, CDR1 is SQVTM and CDR2 is ANQGSEA. The CDR3 runs 13 residues. CDR3 coding DNA: TGCAGCGTCGAAGCGGGGGAACACTACGAGCAGTACTTC. This gives the protein CSVEAGEHYEQYF.

This clonotype was found a few times. The chain couples TRBV6-5 to TRBJ2-2, with 8 bases matching TRBD1. There are 15 residues in the CDR3. Per germline, CDR1 MNHEY and CDR2 SVGAGI. J gave up 4 bases and V 4 bases, and 5 bases lay outside the gene matches. The CDR3 loop reads CASSFGQGGTGELFF. The DNA for the CDR3 is TGTGCCAGCAGTTTCGGACAGGGCGGCACCGGGGAGCTGTTTTTT.

This clonotype was counted ten times or more. The chain combines TRBV7-2 with TRBJ1-3; TRBD1 might be the D (6 bases). This CDR3 has 14 residues. The V gene's germline CDR1 is SGHTA and CDR2 FQGNSA. V lost 2 bases, J lost 4 bases, and 9 bases lay in between. The CDR3 sequence: CASSLSRGGNTIYF. As DNA, the CDR3 is TGTGCCAGCAGCTTAAGCAGGGGAGGAAACACCATATATTTT.

This clonotype showed up just a few times. The chain couples TRBV4-1 to TRBJ1-3; TRBD1 agrees at 7 bases. The CDR3 consists of 16 residues. The V and J ends lost 4 bases and 1 base, in that order; junction bases with no gene match: 7. The germline V gene has CDR1 MGHRA and CDR2 YSYEKL. The CDR3 protein is CASSPRGGASGNTIYF. As DNA, the CDR3 is TGCGCCAGCAGCCCCCGAGGGGGCGCATCTGGAAACACCATATATTTT.

The table lists this clonotype with a few counts. The chain uses TRBV27 and TRBJ1-1; D might be TRBD1 (6 bases). This CDR3 contains 15 residues. The V and J ends lost 6 bases and 6 bases respectively, with 20 bases between them. The germline V gene encodes CDR1 MNHEY and CDR2 SMNVEV (reference sequence). For the CDR3, the DNA is TGTGCCAGCAGCCTGACGGGGCAGGGGATCGCTGAAGCTTTCTTT. Amino acids: CASSLTGQGIAEAFF.

In its sample, this clonotype was seen many times. The genes are TRBV28 and TRBJ1-5, with a tentative D call TRBD1 (5 bases). Trimming left V 4 bases short and J 2 bases short, with 15 bases between. The CDR3 is 16 residues long. Looked up from germline, CDR1 is MDHEN and CDR2 is SYDVKM. The CDR3 here is CASSSRQTKGNQPQHF. The CDR3, as DNA: TGTGCCAGCAGTTCCCGACAGACCAAGGGCAATCAGCCCCAGCATTTT.

J is TRBJ1-2 and V is TRBV20-1; D is undetermined. This CDR3 spans 15 amino acids. CDR1 DFQATT and CDR2 SNEGSKA come from the germline V gene (reference sequence). V was cut by 5 bases and J by 4 bases, with 20 bases left in between. CDR3 sequence reads: CSAFPALGWGYGYTF. CDR3 sequence (DNA): TGCAGTGCTTTTCCTGCCTTAGGATGGGGCTATGGCTACACCTTC.

This clonotype turned up a few times. The J gene is TRBJ2-2, the V gene TRBV5-1; D gene uncertain. V lost 7 bases and J 0 bases, leaving 10 bases between the germline ends. Germline V lookup: CDR1 SGHRS, CDR2 YFSETQ. The CDR3 spans 14 residues. CDR3 in DNA: TGCGCCAGCGGCGTGGGCGCGAACACCGGGGAGCTGTTTTTT. It yields the protein CASGVGANTGELFF.

The V and J genes are TRBV7-6 and TRBJ2-7, with 7 bases aligning to TRBD1. V trimming: 4 bases; J trimming: 11 bases; junction bases outside the gene matches: 8. Germline CDR1 reads SGHVS; CDR2 reads FNYEAQ. The CDR3 extends over 12 amino acids. The CDR3 reads CASSSVTGEKYF. In nucleotides, the CDR3 is TGTGCCAGCAGCTCCGTTACAGGGGAAAAGTACTTC.

This clonotype was seen only a few times. V usage is TRBV2 and J usage is TRBJ1-3, with D possibly matching TRBD1 (6 bases). This CDR3 is 16 amino acids long. The V and J ends lost 6 bases and 0 bases respectively, with 15 bases between them. CDR1 is SNHLY, CDR2 FYNNEI, per germline. The CDR3 DNA is TGTGCCAGCAGCGAAAGACAGGCTGACTCTGGAAACACCATATATTTT. Its protein product is CASSERQADSGNTIYF.

Remarks on this clonotype: Possible read error: a much larger clone is one base away. The rearrangement links TRBV24-1 to TRBJ2-1; TRBD1 might be the D (6 bases). CDR3 length: 17 amino acids. The ends were cut back, 3 bases at V and 4 bases at J, with 18 bases in the middle. Looked up from germline, CDR1 is KGHDR and CDR2 is SFDVKD. CDR3 sequence reads: CATSDPGLGAQYNEQFF. CDR3 sequence (DNA): TGTGCCACCAGTGATCCCGGACTGGGGGCTCAATACAATGAGCAGTTCTTC.

The V and J genes are TRBV11-2 and TRBJ1-2; D not resolved. The germline CDR1 and CDR2 sequences are SGHAT and FQNNGV. There are 13 residues in the CDR3. The ends were cut back, 1 base at V and 4 bases at J, with 7 bases in the middle. The CDR3 sequence: CASSLASSYGYTF. The CDR3 nucleotides read TGTGCCAGCAGCTTAGCCAGCTCCTATGGCTACACCTTC.

This rearrangement joins TRBV7-6 to TRBJ1-6; D remains ambiguous. The V and J ends lost 4 bases and 8 bases respectively, with 12 bases between them. The CDR3 consists of 14 residues. Germline assignment: CDR1 SGHVS and CDR2 FNYEAQ. CDR3 residues: CASSSTDFYSPLHF. CDR3 in DNA: TGTGCCAGCAGCTCGACGGATTTTTATTCACCCCTCCACTTT. Full variable domain (rest looked up from reference TRBV7-6 and TRBJ1-6): GAGVSQSPRYKVTKRGQDVALRCDPISGHVSLYWYRQALGQGPEFLTYFNYEAQQDKSGLPNDRFSAERPEGSISTLTIQRTEQRDSAMYRCASSSTDFYSPLHFGNGTRLTVT.

The chain joins TRBV29-1 to TRBJ2-7; no definite D call. The germline gives CDR1 SQVTM, CDR2 ANQGSEA. The V end was cut by 0 bases, the J end by 6 bases, with 12 bases between. The CDR3 is 13 residues long. CDR3: CSVEDFPLREQYF. For the CDR3, the DNA is TGCAGCGTTGAAGATTTCCCTCTCCGCGAGCAGTACTTC.

A few counts support this clonotype. CDR3 sequence reads: CASSSPTEKETQYF. CDR3 sequence (DNA): TGTGCCAGCAGTTCCCCGACCGAAAAAGAGACCCAGTACTTC. The V call is TRBV27, the J call TRBJ2-5; D not certain. CDR1 is MNHEY and CDR2 is SMNVEV in the germline V gene (reference sequence). The CDR3 has 14 residues. Trimming cost V 4 bases and J 3 bases, with 12 bases left between them.

This clonotype was seen only a few times. This chain uses TRBV6-5 with TRBJ1-1; no reliable D call. Germline CDR1 is MNHEY and CDR2 is SVGAGI. This CDR3 comprises 13 residues. With 2 bases removed from V and 3 bases from J, the gap between germline ends came to 7 bases. In DNA, the CDR3 is TGTGCCAGCAGTTACACTAGGGACACTGAAGCTTTCTTT. Protein product: CASSYTRDTEAFF.

The V and J genes are TRBV7-2 and TRBJ1-1; 7 nucleotides line up with TRBD1. The germline V gene has CDR1 SGHTA and CDR2 FQGNSA. This CDR3 is 13 amino acids long. V dropped 6 bases and J dropped 6; count of bases not matched to a gene: 7. This CDR3 is CASSTQGEAEAFF. For the CDR3, the DNA is TGTGCCAGCAGTACCCAGGGGGAGGCTGAAGCTTTCTTT.